Shown below are 4 T cell receptor beta chains from a single sample sequenced in a study of blood T cell repertoires in COVID-19. Sequenced by immunoSEQ multiplex PCR; TCRdb stores in-frame clones only, minus some. The sample carries under 200,000 clones, around 83% recorded once. Sequencing was carried out using peripheral blood. The source is a woman in her forties with acute or convalescent COVID-19.

The chain is built from TRBV19 and TRBJ2-2; 15 bases map to TRBD2. Germline lookup yields CDR1 LNHDA and CDR2 SQIVND (reference sequence). This CDR3 spans 18 amino acids. V gave up 7 bases and J gave up 4 bases; unmatched junction bases: 10. CDR3 residues: CASIKGLAGGPSTGELFF. The CDR3 coding sequence is TGTGCCAGTATCAAAGGACTAGCGGGAGGGCCGAGCACCGGGGAGCTGTTTTTT.

Remarks on this clone: Other DNA sequences in the sample encode the same CDR3. The rearrangement joins TRBV27 to TRBJ2-7; tentative D call: TRBD2 (7 bases). Trimming removed 6 bases from V and 6 bases from J, with 15 bases in between. The CDR3 spans 13 residues. CDR1 is MNHEY and CDR2 is SMNVEV in the germline V gene (reference sequence). CDR3 nucleotide sequence: TGTGCCAGCAGCCTTGGGGGGGCGGGCGAGCAGTACTTC. The encoded protein is CASSLGGAGEQYF.

The CDR3 reads CSAWTFGGYTF. In DNA form, the CDR3 reads TGCAGTGCTTGGACATTTGGTGGCTACACCTTC. The chain links TRBV20-1 to TRBJ1-2; maybe TRBD1 (5 bases). Germline CDR1 is DFQATT and CDR2 is SNEGSKA (reference sequence). The CDR3 sequence is 11 residues long. V lost 5 bases to trimming and J lost 7 bases, with 11 bases between them.

This clone turned up a few times. The chain recombines TRBV20-1 with TRBJ2-5, with 8 bases fitting TRBD1. The CDR3 spans 11 residues. The germline gives CDR1 DFQATT, CDR2 SNEGSKA (reference sequence). Germline trimming cut 5 bases from V and 5 bases from J; bases unmatched to any gene: 1. Here the CDR3 reads CSAYRGETQYF. The CDR3 nucleotides are TGCAGTGCTTACAGGGGGGAGACCCAGTACTTC.